Following are 17 T cell receptor beta chains from one sample sequenced in a study of blood T cell repertoires in COVID-19. Sequencing was performed with immunoSEQ multiplex PCR; in TCRdb, only in-frame clones are kept and a portion is missing. Counted here are around 220,000 clones, about 90% occurring once; the ten biggest clones make up around 1.8%. The sequenced sample was PBMCs or T cells enriched from blood (not recorded which). The receptors were gathered from a woman younger than 35 who had recovered from COVID-19.

This rearrangement joins TRBV19 to TRBJ1-1; TRBD1 is a possible D gene (5 bases). Germline assignment: CDR1 LNHDA and CDR2 SQIVND (reference sequence). This CDR3 comprises 16 residues. Trimming took 5 bases from V and 1 from J, leaving 17 bases between them. The DNA for the CDR3 is TGTGCCAGTAGTCTCGGACTTTCCGGGGGGAACACTGAAGCTTTCTTT. Amino acid sequence: CASSLGLSGGNTEAFF.

The rearrangement joins TRBV4-1 to TRBJ2-3; 7 bases align to TRBD2. The CDR3 is 15 residues long. V trimming: 1 base; J trimming: 9 bases; junction bases outside the gene matches: 10. From germline, CDR1 is MGHRA and CDR2 YSYEKL. CDR3 in amino acids: CASSQVEREMGTQYF. CDR3 coding DNA: TGCGCCAGCAGCCAAGTTGAGCGGGAAATGGGCACGCAGTATTTT.

The rearrangement links TRBV10-3 to TRBJ1-2, with 9 nucleotides matching TRBD1. The CDR3 is made up of 17 amino acids. V was pared by 6 bases and J by 11 bases, with 22 bases of the junction left unmatched. Germline V gives CDR1 ENHRY, CDR2 SYGVKD. In DNA form, the CDR3 reads TGTGCCATCAGGCCGGGGACAGGGTCAATTCTAGGGCGACGGTACACCTTC. Amino acid sequence: CAIRPGTGSILGRRYTF.

The chain has TRBV19 and TRBJ1-5; 8 nucleotides align to TRBD1. The V gene's germline CDR1 is LNHDA and CDR2 SQIVND (reference sequence). The CDR3 is 16 amino acids. The junction had 16 bases not matched to a gene; V was cut back by 11 bases and J by 4 bases. The CDR3 here is CASQWTGLVGNQPQHF. DNA of the CDR3: TGTGCCTCCCAATGGACAGGGTTAGTGGGAAATCAGCCCCAGCATTTT.

The chain joins TRBV24-1 to TRBJ1-1; D is unresolved. Germline CDR1 KGHDR, CDR2 SFDVKD. This CDR3 is 13 amino acids long. The V gene lost 1 base and the J gene lost 7 bases, with 9 bases spanning the gap. The CDR3 DNA follows: TGTGCCACCAGTGATTTAAACGGCGGTGAAGCTTTCTTT. This codes for CATSDLNGGEAFF.

This chain connects TRBV5-1 to TRBJ2-2; 7 nucleotides line up with TRBD1. Looked up from germline, CDR1 is SGHRS and CDR2 is YFSETQ. The ends lost 3 bases at V and 2 bases at J; junction bases unmatched: 13. The CDR3 totals 18 residues. CDR3 bases: TGCGCCAGCAGCTATAGAAATCCGGGACAGTATAACACCGGGGAGCTGTTTTTT. Residues: CASSYRNPGQYNTGELFF. Full variable domain (outside the CDR3, taken from reference TRBV5-1 and TRBJ2-2): KAGVTQTPRYLIKTRGQQVTLSCSPISGHRSVSWYQQTPGQGLQFLFEYFSETQRNKGNFPGRFSGRQFSNSRSEMNVSTLELGDSALYLCASSYRNPGQYNTGELFFGEGSRLTVL.

Only one count was recorded for this clone. The rearrangement uses TRBV19 and TRBJ1-4, with D perhaps matching TRBD1 (5 bases). The ends were cut back, 9 bases at V and 8 bases at J, with 22 bases in the middle. Looked up from germline, CDR1 is LNHDA and CDR2 is SQIVND (reference sequence). The CDR3 length is 15 residues. The DNA for the CDR3 is TGTGCCAGCACTAAGGGGAACGGTCCGTGGGAAAAACTGTTTTTT. This sequence encodes CASTKGNGPWEKLFF.

The rearrangement joins TRBV10-3 to TRBJ1-6; TRBD1 matches 8 bases. The CDR3 covers 13 residues. V was clipped by 10 bases and J by 6 bases; unmatched bases: 5. Germline CDR1 is ENHRY and CDR2 is SYGVKD. In DNA, the CDR3 is TGTGCCAGCACCGGACAGGGTAATTCACCCCTCCACTTT. Translating gives CASTGQGNSPLHF.

The chain's CDR3 is CASQGQGAAGNTIYF. In DNA, the CDR3 is TGTGCCAGCCAGGGACAGGGCGCTGCTGGAAACACCATATATTTT. The chain links TRBV2 to TRBJ1-3; 9 nucleotides match TRBD1. The trim removed 8 bases at V and 2 bases at J, leaving 7 bases unmatched. Germline lookup yields CDR1 SNHLY and CDR2 FYNNEI. The length of the CDR3 is 15 residues.

The V and J genes are TRBV5-1 and TRBJ2-5, with D possibly matching TRBD2 (6 bases). The CDR3 loop spans 17 amino acids. The V end was cut by 0 bases, the J end by 2 bases, with 17 bases between. Germline V CDR1 and CDR2: SGHRS, YFSETQ. The CDR3 DNA reads as TGCGCCAGCAGCTTGGCGCCCGGGGGATACTCTCAAGAGACCCAGTACTTC. Protein sequence: CASSLAPGGYSQETQYF.

The J gene is TRBJ2-6, the V gene TRBV4-1, with D maybe TRBD1 (5 bases). Trimming removed 0 bases at V and 4 bases at J, with 22 bases between. CDR3 length: 20 residues. Germline CDR1 MGHRA, CDR2 YSYEKL. CDR3 nucleotides: TGCGCCAGCAGCCAAGATAGCCAGGGATACCCCGTGAAGGGGGCCAACGTCCTGACTTTC. Protein product: CASSQDSQGYPVKGANVLTF.

The chain employs TRBV4-2 and TRBJ1-5; D is undetermined. The V end was cut by 0 bases, the J end by 7 bases, with 10 bases between. Germline CDR1 LGHNA, CDR2 YNFKEQ. CDR3 length: 14 amino acids. This chain's CDR3 is CASSQEEGPQPQHF. Written as DNA, the CDR3 is TGTGCCAGCAGCCAAGAAGAGGGTCCCCAGCCCCAGCATTTT.

The chain links TRBV10-2 to TRBJ2-7, with D perhaps matching TRBD1 (5 bases). Germline V gene lookup returns CDR1 WSHSY and CDR2 SAAADI. V lost 5 bases and J lost 4, with 15 bases in between. The CDR3 length is 14 residues. In DNA, the CDR3 is TGCGCCAGCAGTCAACAGGTCCCGTCGTACGAGCAGTACTTC. This gives the protein CASSQQVPSYEQYF.

The CDR3 coding sequence is TGCAGTGCTAAAGGGGGTGACGGCTACACCTTC. This gives the protein CSAKGGDGYTF. The gene calls are TRBV20-1 and TRBJ1-2; possible D gene TRBD1, 6 bases. CDR1 is DFQATT and CDR2 is SNEGSKA in the germline V gene (reference sequence). The CDR3 consists of 11 residues. V was shortened by 4 bases and J by 8 bases, with 11 bases between the two germline ends.

J is TRBJ2-1 and V is TRBV4-2; 8 bases are a match to TRBD2. Germline CDR1 LGHNA, CDR2 YNFKEQ. Unmatched junction bases numbered 5, after V lost 0 bases and J lost 7 bases. There are 15 residues in the CDR3. The CDR3: CASSQESGGRNEQFF. CDR3 coding DNA: TGTGCCAGCAGCCAAGAGAGCGGGGGCCGGAATGAGCAGTTCTTC.

The chain uses TRBV19 and TRBJ2-7, with unresolved D. The V gene lost 5 bases and the J gene lost 6 bases, with 20 bases spanning the gap. Germline assignment: CDR1 LNHDA and CDR2 SQIVND (reference sequence). The CDR3 spans 15 residues. In DNA form, the CDR3 reads TGTGCCAGTAGTCCCCTTCCCCTCGCGCAATCCGAGCAGTACTTC. This codes for CASSPLPLAQSEQYF.

The genes are TRBV25-1 and TRBJ1-2; possible D gene TRBD1, 5 bases. The germline gives CDR1 MGHDK, CDR2 SYGVNS. The CDR3 runs 15 residues. Trimming took 11 bases from V and 0 from J, leaving 19 bases between them. The CDR3 is CASSPWGLANYGYTF. CDR3 nucleotide sequence: TGTGCCTCATCCCCCTGGGGCCTAGCTAACTATGGCTACACCTTC.